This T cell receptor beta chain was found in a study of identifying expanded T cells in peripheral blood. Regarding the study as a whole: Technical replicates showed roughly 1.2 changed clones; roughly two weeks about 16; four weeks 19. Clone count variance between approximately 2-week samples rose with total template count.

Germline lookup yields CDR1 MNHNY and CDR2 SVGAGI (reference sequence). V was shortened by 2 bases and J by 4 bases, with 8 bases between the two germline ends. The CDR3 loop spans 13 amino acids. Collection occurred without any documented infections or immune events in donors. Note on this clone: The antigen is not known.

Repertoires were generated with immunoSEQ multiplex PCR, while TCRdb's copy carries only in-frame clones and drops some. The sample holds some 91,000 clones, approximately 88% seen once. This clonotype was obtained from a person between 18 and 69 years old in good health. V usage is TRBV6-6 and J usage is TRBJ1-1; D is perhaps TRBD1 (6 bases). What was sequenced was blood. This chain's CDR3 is CASSYEGGTEAFF. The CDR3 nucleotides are TGTGCCAGCAGTTACGAGGGGGGCACTGAAGCTTTCTTT.